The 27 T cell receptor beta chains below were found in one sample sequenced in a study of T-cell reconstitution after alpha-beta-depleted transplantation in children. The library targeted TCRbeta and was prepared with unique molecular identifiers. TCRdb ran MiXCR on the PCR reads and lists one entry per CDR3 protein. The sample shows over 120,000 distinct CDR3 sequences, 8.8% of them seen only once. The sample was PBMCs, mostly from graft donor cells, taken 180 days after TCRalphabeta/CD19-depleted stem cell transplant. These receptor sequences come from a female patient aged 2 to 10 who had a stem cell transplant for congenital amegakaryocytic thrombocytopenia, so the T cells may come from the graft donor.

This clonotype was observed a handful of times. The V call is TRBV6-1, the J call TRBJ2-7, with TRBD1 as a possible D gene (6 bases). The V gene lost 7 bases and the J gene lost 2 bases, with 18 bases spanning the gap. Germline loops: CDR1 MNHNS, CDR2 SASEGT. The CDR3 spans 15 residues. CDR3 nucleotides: TGTGCCAGCACCAAAGGGCCGGGACAACCCTACGAGCAGTACTTC. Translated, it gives CASTKGPGQPYEQYF.

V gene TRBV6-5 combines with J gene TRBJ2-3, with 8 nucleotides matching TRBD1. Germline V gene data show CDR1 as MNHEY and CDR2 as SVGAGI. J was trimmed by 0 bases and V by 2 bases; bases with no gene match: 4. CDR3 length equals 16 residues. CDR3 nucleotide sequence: TGTGCCAGCAGTTACCCGGGACAGGCTAGCACAGATACGCAGTATTTT. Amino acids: CASSYPGQASTDTQYF.

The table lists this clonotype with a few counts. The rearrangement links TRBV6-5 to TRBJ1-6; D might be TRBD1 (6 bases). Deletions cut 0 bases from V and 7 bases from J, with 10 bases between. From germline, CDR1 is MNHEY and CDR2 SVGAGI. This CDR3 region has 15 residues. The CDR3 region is CASSYSGRGNSPLHF. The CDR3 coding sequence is TGTGCCAGCAGTTACTCGGGCAGGGGCAATTCACCCCTCCACTTT.

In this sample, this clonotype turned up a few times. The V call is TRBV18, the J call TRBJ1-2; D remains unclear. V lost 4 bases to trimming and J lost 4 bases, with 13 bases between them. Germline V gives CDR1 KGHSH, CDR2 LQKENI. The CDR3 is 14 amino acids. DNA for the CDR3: TGTGCCAGCTCACTCGACCGTACCTTCTATGGCTACACCTTC. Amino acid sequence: CASSLDRTFYGYTF.

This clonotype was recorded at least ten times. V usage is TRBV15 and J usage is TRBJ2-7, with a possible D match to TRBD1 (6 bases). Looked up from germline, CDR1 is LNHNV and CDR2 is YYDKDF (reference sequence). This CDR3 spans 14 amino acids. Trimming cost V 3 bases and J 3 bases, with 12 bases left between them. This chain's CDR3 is CATSSGQSLYEQYF. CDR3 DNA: TGTGCCACCAGCAGCGGACAGAGCCTCTACGAGCAGTACTTC.

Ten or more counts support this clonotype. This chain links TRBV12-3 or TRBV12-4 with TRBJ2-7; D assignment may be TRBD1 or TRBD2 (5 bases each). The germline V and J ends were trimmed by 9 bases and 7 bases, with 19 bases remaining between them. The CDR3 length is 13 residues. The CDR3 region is CARNGTPQREQYF. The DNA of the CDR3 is TGTGCCAGGAACGGGACGCCCCAAAGGGAGCAGTACTTC.

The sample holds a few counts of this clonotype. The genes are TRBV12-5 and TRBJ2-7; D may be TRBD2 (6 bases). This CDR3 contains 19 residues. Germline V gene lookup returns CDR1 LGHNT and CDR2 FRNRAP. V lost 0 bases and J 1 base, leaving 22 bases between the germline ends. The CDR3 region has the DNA TGTGCTAGTGGTTTGGTACTTTTCCTTTCCGGGAGAGGATCCTACGAGCAGTACTTC. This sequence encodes CASGLVLFLSGRGSYEQYF.

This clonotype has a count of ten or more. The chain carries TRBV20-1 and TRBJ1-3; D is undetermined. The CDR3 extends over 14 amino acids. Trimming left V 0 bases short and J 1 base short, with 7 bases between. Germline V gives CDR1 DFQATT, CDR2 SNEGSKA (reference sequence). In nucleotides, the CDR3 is TGCAGTGCTAGAGATTACTCGTCTGGAAACACCATATATTTT. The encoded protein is CSARDYSSGNTIYF.

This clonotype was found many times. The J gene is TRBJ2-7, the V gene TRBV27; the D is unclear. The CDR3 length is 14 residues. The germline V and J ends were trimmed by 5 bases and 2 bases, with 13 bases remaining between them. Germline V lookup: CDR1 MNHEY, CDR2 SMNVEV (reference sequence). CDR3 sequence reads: CASSLGPGPYEQYF. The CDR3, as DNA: TGTGCCAGCAGTCTGGGCCCGGGCCCCTACGAGCAGTACTTC.

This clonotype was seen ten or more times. Here the CDR3 reads CSAVQGREYTEAFF. As DNA, the CDR3 is TGCAGTGCCGTCCAGGGACGTGAGTACACTGAAGCTTTCTTT. The J gene is TRBJ1-1, the V gene TRBV20-1; tentatively, D is TRBD1 (5 bases). The CDR3 has 14 residues. Germline values: CDR1 DFQATT, CDR2 SNEGSKA (reference sequence). Trimming pared 6 bases from V and 3 bases from J, leaving 17 bases between.

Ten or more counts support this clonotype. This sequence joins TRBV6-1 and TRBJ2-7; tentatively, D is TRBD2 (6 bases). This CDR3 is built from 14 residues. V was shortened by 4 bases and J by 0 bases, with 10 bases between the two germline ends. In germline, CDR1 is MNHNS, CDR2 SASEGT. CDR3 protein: CASSGRTISYEQYF. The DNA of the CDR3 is TGTGCCAGCAGTGGAAGGACTATCTCCTACGAGCAGTACTTC.

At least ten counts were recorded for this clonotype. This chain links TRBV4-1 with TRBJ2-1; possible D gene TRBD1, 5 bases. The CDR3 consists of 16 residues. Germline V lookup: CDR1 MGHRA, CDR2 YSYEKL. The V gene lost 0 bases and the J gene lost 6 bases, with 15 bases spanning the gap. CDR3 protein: CASSQDRAGPSNEQFF. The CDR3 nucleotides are TGCGCCAGCAGCCAAGACAGGGCAGGCCCAAGCAATGAGCAGTTCTTC.

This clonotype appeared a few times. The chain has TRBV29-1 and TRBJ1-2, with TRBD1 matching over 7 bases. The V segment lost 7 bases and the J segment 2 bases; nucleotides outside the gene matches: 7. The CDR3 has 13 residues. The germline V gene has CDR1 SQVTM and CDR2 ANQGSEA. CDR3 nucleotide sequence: TGCAGCGCCAAGGGGGCTCCAAACTATGGCTACACCTTC. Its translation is CSAKGAPNYGYTF.

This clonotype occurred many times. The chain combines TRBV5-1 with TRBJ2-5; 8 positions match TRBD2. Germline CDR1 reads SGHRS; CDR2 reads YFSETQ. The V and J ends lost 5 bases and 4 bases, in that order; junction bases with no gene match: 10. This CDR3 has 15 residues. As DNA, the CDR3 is TGCGCCAGCAGTATTCGCGGGAGGAATTCAGAGACCCAGTACTTC. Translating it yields CASSIRGRNSETQYF.

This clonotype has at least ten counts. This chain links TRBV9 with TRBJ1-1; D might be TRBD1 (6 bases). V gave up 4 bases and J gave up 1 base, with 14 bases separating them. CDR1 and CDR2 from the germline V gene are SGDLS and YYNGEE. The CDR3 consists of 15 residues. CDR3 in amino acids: CASSLHREWNTEAFF. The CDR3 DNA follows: TGTGCCAGCAGCCTCCACAGGGAGTGGAACACTGAAGCTTTCTTT.

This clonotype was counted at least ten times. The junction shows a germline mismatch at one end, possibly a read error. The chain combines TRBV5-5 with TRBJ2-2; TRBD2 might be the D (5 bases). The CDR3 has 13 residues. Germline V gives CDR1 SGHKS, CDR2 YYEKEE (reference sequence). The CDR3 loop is CASSLGSTGELFF. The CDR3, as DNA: TGCGCCAGCAGCTTGGGGAGCACCGGGGAGCTGTTTTTT. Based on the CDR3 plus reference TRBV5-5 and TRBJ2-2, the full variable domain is DAGVTQSPTHLIKTRGQQVTLRCSPISGHKSVSWYQQVLGQGPQFIFQYYEKEERGRGNFPDRFSARQFPNYSSELNVNALLLGDSALYLCASSLGSTGELFFGEGSRLTVL.

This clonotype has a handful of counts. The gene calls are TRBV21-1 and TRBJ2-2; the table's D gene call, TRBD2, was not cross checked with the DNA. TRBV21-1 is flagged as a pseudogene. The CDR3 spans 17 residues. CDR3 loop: CASSKGLAGPEAGELFF. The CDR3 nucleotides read TGTGCCAGCAGCAAGGGGCTAGCGGGCCCAGAGGCCGGGGAGCTGTTTTTT.

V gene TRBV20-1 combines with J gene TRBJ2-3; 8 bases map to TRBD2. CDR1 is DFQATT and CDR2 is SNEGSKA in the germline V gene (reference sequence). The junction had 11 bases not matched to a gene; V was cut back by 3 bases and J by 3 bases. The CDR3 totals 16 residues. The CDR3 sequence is CSARLITGGTTDTQYF. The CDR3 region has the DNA TGCAGTGCTAGGCTTATCACGGGAGGGACGACAGATACGCAGTATTTT.

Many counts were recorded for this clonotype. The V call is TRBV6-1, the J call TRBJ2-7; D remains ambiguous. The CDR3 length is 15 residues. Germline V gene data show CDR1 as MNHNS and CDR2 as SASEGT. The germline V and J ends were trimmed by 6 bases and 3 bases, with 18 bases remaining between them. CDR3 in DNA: TGTGCCAGCAGCGCCAGAGGTCCCTACTACTACGAGCAGTACTTC. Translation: CASSARGPYYYEQYF.

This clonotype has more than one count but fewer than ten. CDR3 sequence: CASTTLWGETEAFF. DNA for the CDR3: TGTGCCAGCACAACGCTGTGGGGGGAGACTGAAGCTTTCTTT. The chain carries TRBV11-2 and TRBJ1-1, with D perhaps TRBD1 (5 bases). The V end was cut by 7 bases, the J end by 5 bases, with 17 bases between. The CDR3 covers 14 residues. Germline V gene lookup returns CDR1 SGHAT and CDR2 FQNNGV. The variable domain in full, completed from reference TRBV11-2 and TRBJ1-1, reads EAGVAQSPRYKIIEKRQSVAFWCNPISGHATLYWYQQILGQGPKLLIQFQNNGVVDDSQLPKDRFSAERLKGVDSTLKIQPAKLEDSAVYLCASTTLWGETEAFFGQGTRLTVV.

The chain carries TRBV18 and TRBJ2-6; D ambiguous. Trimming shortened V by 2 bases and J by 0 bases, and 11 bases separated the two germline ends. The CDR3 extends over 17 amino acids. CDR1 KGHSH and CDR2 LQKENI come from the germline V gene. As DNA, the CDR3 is TGTGCCAGCTCACCAACGGTATCCCCCTCTGGGGCCAACGTCCTGACTTTC. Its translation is CASSPTVSPSGANVLTF. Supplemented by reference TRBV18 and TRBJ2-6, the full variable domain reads NAGVMQNPRHLVRRRGQEARLRCSPMKGHSHVYWYRQLPEEGLKFMVYLQKENIIDESGMPKERFSAEFPKEGPSILRIQQVVRGDSAAYFCASSPTVSPSGANVLTFGAGSRLTVL.

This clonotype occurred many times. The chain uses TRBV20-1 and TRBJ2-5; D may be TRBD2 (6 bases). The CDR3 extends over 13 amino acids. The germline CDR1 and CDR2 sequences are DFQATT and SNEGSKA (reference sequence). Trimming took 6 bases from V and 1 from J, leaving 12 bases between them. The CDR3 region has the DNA TGCAGTGCAACGCCGGGAGCCCAAGAGACCCAGTACTTC. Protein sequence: CSATPGAQETQYF.

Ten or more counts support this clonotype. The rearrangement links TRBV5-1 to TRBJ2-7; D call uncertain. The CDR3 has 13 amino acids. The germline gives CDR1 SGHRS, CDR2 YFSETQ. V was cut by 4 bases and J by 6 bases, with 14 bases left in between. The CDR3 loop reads CASSPDVGSEQYF. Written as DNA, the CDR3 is TGCGCCAGCAGCCCGGACGTGGGTTCCGAGCAGTACTTC.

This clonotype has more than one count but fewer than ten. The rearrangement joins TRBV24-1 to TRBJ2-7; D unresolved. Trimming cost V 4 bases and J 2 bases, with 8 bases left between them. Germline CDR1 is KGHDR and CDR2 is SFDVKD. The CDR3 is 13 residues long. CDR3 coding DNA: TGTGCCACCAGTGACCCCCCGGCCTACGAGCAGTACTTC. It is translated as CATSDPPAYEQYF.

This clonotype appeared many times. In DNA, the CDR3 is TGTGCCAGCAGCGCCGGGACTAGCGGGAGGGCGGACTACAATGAGCAGTTCTTC. Its translation is CASSAGTSGRADYNEQFF. This chain connects TRBV11-1 to TRBJ2-1; TRBD2 matches at 16 bases. The V gene's germline CDR1 is SGHAT and CDR2 FQDESV (reference sequence). V shed 5 bases, J shed 3 bases, and the junction held 7 bases outside the gene matches. This CDR3 has 18 amino acids.

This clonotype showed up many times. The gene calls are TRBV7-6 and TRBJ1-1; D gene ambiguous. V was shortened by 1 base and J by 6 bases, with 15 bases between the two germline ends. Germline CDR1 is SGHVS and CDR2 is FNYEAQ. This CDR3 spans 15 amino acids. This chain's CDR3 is CASSLVDGVFAEAFF. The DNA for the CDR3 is TGTGCCAGCAGCTTAGTTGACGGTGTTTTCGCTGAAGCTTTCTTT.

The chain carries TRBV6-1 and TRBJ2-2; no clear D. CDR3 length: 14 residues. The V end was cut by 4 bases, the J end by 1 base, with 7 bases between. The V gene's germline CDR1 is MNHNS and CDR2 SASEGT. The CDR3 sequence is CASSAGGNTGELFF. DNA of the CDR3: TGTGCCAGCAGTGCCGGCGGGAACACCGGGGAGCTGTTTTTT.